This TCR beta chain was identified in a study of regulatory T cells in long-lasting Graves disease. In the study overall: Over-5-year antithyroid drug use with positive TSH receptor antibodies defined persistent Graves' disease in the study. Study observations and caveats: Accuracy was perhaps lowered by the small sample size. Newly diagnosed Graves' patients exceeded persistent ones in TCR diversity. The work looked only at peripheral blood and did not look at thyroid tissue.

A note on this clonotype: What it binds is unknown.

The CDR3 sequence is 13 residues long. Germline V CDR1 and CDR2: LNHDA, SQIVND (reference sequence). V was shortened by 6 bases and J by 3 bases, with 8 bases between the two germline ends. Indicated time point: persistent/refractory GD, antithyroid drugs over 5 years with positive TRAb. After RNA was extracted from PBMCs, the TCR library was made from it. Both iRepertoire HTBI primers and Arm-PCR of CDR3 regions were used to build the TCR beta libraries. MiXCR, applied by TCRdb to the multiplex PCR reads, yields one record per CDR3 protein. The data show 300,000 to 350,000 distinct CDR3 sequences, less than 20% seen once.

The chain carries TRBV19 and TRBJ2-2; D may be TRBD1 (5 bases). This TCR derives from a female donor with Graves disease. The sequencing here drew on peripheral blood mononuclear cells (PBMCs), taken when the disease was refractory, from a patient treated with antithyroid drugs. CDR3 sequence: CASRDTYTGELFF. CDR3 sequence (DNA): TGTGCCAGTAGGGACACCTACACCGGGGAGCTGTTTTTT.